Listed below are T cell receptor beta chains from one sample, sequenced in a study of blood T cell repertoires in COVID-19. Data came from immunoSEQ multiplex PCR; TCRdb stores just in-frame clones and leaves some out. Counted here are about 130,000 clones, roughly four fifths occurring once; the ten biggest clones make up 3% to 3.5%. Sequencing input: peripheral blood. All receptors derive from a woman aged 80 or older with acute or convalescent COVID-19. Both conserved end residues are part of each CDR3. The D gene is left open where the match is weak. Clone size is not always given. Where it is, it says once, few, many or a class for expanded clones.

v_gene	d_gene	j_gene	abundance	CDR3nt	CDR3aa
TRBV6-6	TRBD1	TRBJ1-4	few	TGTGCCAGCAGTTACTCAGGGGGCATTAAACAACTGTTTTTT	CASSYSGGIKQLFF
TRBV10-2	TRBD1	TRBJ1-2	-	TGCGCCAGCAGGGGCCAAGGGACAGGGGGTAATGGCTACACCTTC	CASRGQGTGGNGYTF
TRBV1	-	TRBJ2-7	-	TGCACCAGCAGCCAAGACCCCCCGGGGGGTAAGGAGAGATCCTACGAGCAGTACTTC	CTSSQDPPGGKERSYEQYF
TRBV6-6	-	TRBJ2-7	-	TGTGCCAGCAGTCCACAGGGATACGAGCAGTACTTC	CASSPQGYEQYF
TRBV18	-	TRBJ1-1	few	TGTGCCAGCTCCTACGACTGGAACACTGAAGCTTTCTTT	CASSYDWNTEAFF
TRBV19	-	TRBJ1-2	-	TGTGCCACCAGCCCAGGGGACTATGGCTACACCTTC	CATSPGDYGYTF
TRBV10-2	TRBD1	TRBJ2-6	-	TGCGCCAGCACCGGGACAGGGACTGGGGCCAACGTCCTGACTTTC	CASTGTGTGANVLTF
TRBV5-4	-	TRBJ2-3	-	TGTGCCAGCAGCTTGGGGGGCCCGGATACGCAGTATTTT	CASSLGGPDTQYF
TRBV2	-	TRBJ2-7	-	TGTGCCAGCAGTGAAGGAGGCCAGCTTTCCTACGAGCAGTACTTC	CASSEGGQLSYEQYF
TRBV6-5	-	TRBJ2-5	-	TGTGCCAGCAGTTTTCCGGGGTCTGAGACCCAGTACTTC	CASSFPGSETQYF
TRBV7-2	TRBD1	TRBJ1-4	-	TGTGCCAGCAGCTTAAGACAGGGTCTAAGGTCGGCTAATGAAAAACTGTTTTTT	CASSLRQGLRSANEKLFF
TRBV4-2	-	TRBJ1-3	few	TGTGCCAGCAGCCAAGAACCGGCGGGAGCGGGAAACACCATATATTTT	CASSQEPAGAGNTIYF
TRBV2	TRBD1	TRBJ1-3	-	TGTGCCAGCACCAGAATGGGGGCAGGGGGCTCTGGAAACACCATATATTTT	CASTRMGAGGSGNTIYF